This T cell receptor beta chain derives from a study of vaccination and CD4 T cells after COVID-19. Details on this clonotype: Its antigen remains unidentified.

Treatment here: roughly 10-day PBMC culture with coronavirus spike peptide pools or control peptides (ViraFEST assay). Germline CDR1 is DFQATT and CDR2 is SNEGSKA (reference sequence). Germline trimming cut 5 bases from V and 4 bases from J; bases unmatched to any gene: 6. The CDR3 sequence is 14 residues long. Cultured CD4+ T cells had their DNA profiled by the Oncomine TCR Beta short-read assay. From cultured CD4+ T cells, genomic DNA was extracted. One entry per CDR3 protein, called by TCRdb with MiXCR from the PCR reads. The data show about 23,000 distinct CDR3 sequences, approximately 67% seen once. Study-wide points: Analysis of convalescent patients found that 304 of 307 vaccine-specific clones were spike mono-reactive.

The sequence was collected from a human donor who received a COVID-19 vaccine. The sequenced sample was CD4+ T cells from blood, cultured in vitro, obtained after SARS-CoV-2 vaccination. The chain joins TRBV20-1 to TRBJ2-5; 11 bases match TRBD2. Here the CDR3 DNA reads TGCAGTGCTTTTAGCGGGGGGGCAGGAGAGACCCAGTACTTC. It is translated as CSAFSGGAGETQYF.